This T cell receptor (beta chain) was documented in a study of blood T cell repertoires in COVID-19 (dated by TCRdb to 2020 to 2021). With respect to the entire study: Samples covering the acute and convalescent phases of COVID-19 were provided by collaborators in the United States, Italy and Spain. The material from the prospective study consisted of cDNA or gDNA derived from T cells, B-cell-depleted T cells, or PBMCs. The dataset comprised deeply sampled blood TCRbeta repertoires from subjects exposed to, actively infected with, or recovered from COVID-19. The repertoires were made available in a free public database intended to serve as a resource for research on the immune response to SARS-CoV-2. The samples were drawn from two sources: the first 160 participants of the ongoing ImmuneRACE study, and 1,254 subjects contributed by 6 global collaborators. Sample metadata almost always included a de-identified subject ID, COVID-19 status, age in years and sex. Where available, HLA class I and class II types were obtained from metadata supplied by the sample provider rather than from assay-based typing.

The immunoSEQ Assay, a bias-controlled multiplex PCR, was used to amplify TCRbeta CDR3 regions from genomic DNA. Per the source publication's procedure: The number of nucleated cells in each sample was estimated from the amplification of reference gene primers within the assay. To quantify the absolute abundance of each unique TCRbeta CDR3 rearrangement, sequence reads were collapsed and filtered. For each sample, productive Simpson clonality was calculated as the square root of Simpson's diversity index across productive rearrangements. TCRdb carries this immuneACCESS record with in-frame sequences only. Its versions omit some clonotypes, under half of them owing to an unresolved V gene in the studies checked, with the rest unexplained. The DNA was the basis for D and trimming; V, J and clone size are from that table. The sample yields roughly 340,000 clones; 75% to 90% were counted once. The top ten hold roughly 1% of the sample.

As concerns this clone: No cognate antigen has been identified for it. One base away there is no much larger clone; base qualities are not given.

Findings and caveats that apply to the study as a whole: How much clinical and demographic metadata was included differed by source and by participant, and the metadata was provided uncurated.

Participants in the prospective study were enrolled through a virtual design, were aged roughly 18 to 90 years, and lived in roughly 24 United States geographic areas. Cohort assignment in the prospective study relied on participant-reported clinical history from a screening survey and a study questionnaire. For ImmuneRACE Cohort 3, a participant was defined as recovered based on two consecutive negative NP/OP PCR tests, clearance by a healthcare professional, or resolution of symptoms. In the prospective study, mobile phlebotomists collected whole blood, serum and a nasopharyngeal or oropharyngeal swab from each participant. Over a roughly two-month period, participants in the prospective study had the option of providing additional blood draws and questionnaires. Before DNA extraction, blood samples from the prospective study were shipped at room temperature or frozen. Material for sequencing was PBMCs or T cells enriched from blood (not recorded which). The receptor was isolated from a young man who had recovered from COVID-19.

CDR3 region: CASSLGGTGMNSPLHF. The sequenced DNA is TGCGCCAGCAGCTTGGGGGGGACAGGAATGAATTCACCCCTCCACTTT. Recombination joined TRBV5-1 with TRBJ1-6; TRBD1 lines up with 8 middle nucleotides. From the cysteine up to the phenylalanine, the CDR3 has a length of 16 residues. Only the CDR3 portion is preserved as DNA: 48 bases, with reading frame beginning at the first base. V loses 0 bases at its end and J loses 7 bases; junction bases beyond the gene matches: 6. From the germline V gene, CDR1 is SGHRS and CDR2 is YFSETQ.